Listed below are T cell receptor beta chains from one sample, sequenced in a study of technical replicates of blood from several donors. Method: immunoSEQ multiplex PCR; TCRdb's copy keeps in-frame clones and lacks some. Of approximately 99,000 clones listed, around 96% are singletons. Sequencing used T cells isolated from PBMCs. The receptors stem from a human donor in good health. The CDR3 runs from the conserved cysteine through the conserved F or W. Fields, in order: CDR3 protein, CDR3 DNA, J gene, clone size, D gene, V gene. A D gene is named only where the DNA matches it firmly. Size values are once, few and many counts, or a class for expanded clones, and some rows have none.

CASSAGTSGTNEQFF	TGTGCCAGCAGCGCAGGGACTAGCGGGACAAATGAGCAGTTCTTC	TRBJ2-1	NA	TRBD2	TRBV9
CASSSGLTSGSPDTQYF	TGTGCCAGCAGCAGCGGCCTGACTAGCGGGAGCCCAGATACGCAGTATTTT	TRBJ2-3	NA	TRBD2	TRBV9
CASSTYRVNTGELFF	TGTGCCAGTAGTACGTACAGGGTGAACACCGGGGAGCTGTTTTTT	TRBJ2-2	once	NA	TRBV19
CASSLDPISSTDTQYF	TGTGCCAGCAGCTTAGATCCGATCAGTAGCACAGATACGCAGTATTTT	TRBJ2-3	NA	NA	TRBV7-2
CASSSRVYSNQPQHF	TGTGCCAGCAGCTCCAGGGTTTATAGCAATCAGCCCCAGCATTTT	TRBJ1-5	NA	NA	TRBV5-6
CASSWELGASNQPQHF	TGTGCCAGTAGTTGGGAACTGGGGGCTAGCAATCAGCCCCAGCATTTT	TRBJ1-5	NA	NA	TRBV19
CASSFPGANTGELFF	TGTGCCAGCAGCTTCCCGGGGGCGAACACCGGGGAGCTGTTTTTT	TRBJ2-2	NA	NA	TRBV5-4
CATSSNPGQEQFF	TGTGCCACCAGCAGCAACCCCGGACAGGAGCAGTTCTTC	TRBJ2-1	NA	NA	TRBV15
CSARAGIQYF	TGCAGTGCTCGGGCAGGGATCCAGTACTTC	TRBJ2-5	NA	NA	TRBV20-1
CASSEYAGTAMIRADIQYF	TGTGCCAGCAGTGAATACGCTGGGACAGCCATGATTCGGGCGGACATTCAGTACTTC	TRBJ2-4	NA	TRBD1	TRBV6-1
CASALKGGLAGGPDNEQFF	TGTGCCAGCGCCCTTAAAGGGGGACTAGCGGGAGGGCCTGACAATGAGCAGTTCTTC	TRBJ2-1	NA	TRBD2	TRBV2
CASSLLGAETQYF	TGTGCCAGCAGCTTGTTAGGGGCTGAGACCCAGTACTTC	TRBJ2-5	NA	NA	TRBV7-6
CASSLGGTGNEQFF	TGTGCCAGCAGCTTAGGCGGGACAGGCAATGAGCAGTTCTTC	TRBJ2-1	NA	TRBD1	TRBV11-3
CASSQGTSGRQETQYF	TGTGCCAGCAGTCAGGGGACTAGCGGGAGGCAAGAGACCCAGTACTTC	TRBJ2-5	NA	TRBD2	TRBV5-4
CASSARQGRSSNEKLFF	TGTGCCAGCAGCGCACGACAGGGCAGATCGTCTAATGAAAAACTGTTTTTT	TRBJ1-4	NA	TRBD1	TRBV9
CASSFGQGNGYTF	TGTGCCAGCAGCTTTGGACAGGGTAATGGCTACACCTTC	TRBJ1-2	NA	TRBD1	TRBV7-9
CASSLSFSSYEQYF	TGTGCCAGCAGTTTATCTTTTAGCTCCTACGAGCAGTACTTC	TRBJ2-7	NA	NA	TRBV28
CAISQRSGDASYEQYF	TGTGCCATCAGCCAGAGGTCCGGGGATGCCTCCTACGAGCAGTACTTC	TRBJ2-7	NA	NA	TRBV10-3
CASSGGTSGESRETQYF	TGTGCCAGCAGCGGGGGGACTAGCGGGGAGTCGAGGGAGACCCAGTACTTC	TRBJ2-5	few	TRBD2	TRBV7-9
CASSIQGSTEAFF	TGTGCCAGTAGTATCCAGGGGAGCACTGAAGCTTTCTTT	TRBJ1-1	NA	NA	TRBV19
CASSITGGNEQFF	TGTGCCAGTAGTATTACAGGGGGCAATGAGCAGTTCTTC	TRBJ2-1	NA	TRBD1	TRBV19
CASSLGQGGSFWGNQPQHF	TGTGCCAGCAGTCTTGGACAGGGTGGAAGTTTTTGGGGCAATCAGCCCCAGCATTTT	TRBJ1-5	NA	TRBD1	TRBV2
CASSSTGQPYNEQFF	TGTGCCAGCTCAAGTACGGGACAGCCCTACAATGAGCAGTTCTTC	TRBJ2-1	NA	TRBD1	TRBV18
CASIRGNEKLFF	TGTGCCAGCATCAGGGGGAATGAAAAACTGTTTTTT	TRBJ1-4	NA	TRBD1	TRBV6-1
CASSRTENTEAFF	TGTGCCAGCAGCCGTACAGAGAACACTGAAGCTTTCTTT	TRBJ1-1	NA	NA	TRBV6-4
CASSRLAVEQYF	TGTGCCAGCAGCCGACTAGCAGTCGAGCAGTACTTC	TRBJ2-7	NA	TRBD2	TRBV5-6
CASSEGPLTEAFF	TGTGCCAGCAGTGAAGGGCCCCTCACTGAAGCTTTCTTT	TRBJ1-1	NA	NA	TRBV2
CASNEAKYNEQFF	TGTGCCAGTAATGAAGCGAAGTACAATGAGCAGTTCTTC	TRBJ2-1	NA	NA	TRBV19
CASSSKLNTEAFF	TGTGCCAGCAGTTCAAAATTGAACACTGAAGCTTTCTTT	TRBJ1-1	NA	NA	TRBV27